This is a list of T cell receptor beta chains from one sample in a study of T cells in Graves' hyperthyroidism and ophthalmopathy. TCRdb reprocessed the multiplex PCR reads with MiXCR, giving one entry per CDR3 protein. The profile covers hundreds of thousands of distinct CDR3 sequences, with roughly a sixth appearing a single time and roughly a sixth taken by the ten largest. The sample consisted of blood. The source is a woman aged 45-60 years with Graves' hyperthyroidism that later progressed to Graves' ophthalmopathy. Each CDR3 is given with its conserved first and last residue. Each record gives: D gene, clone size, J gene, V gene, CDR3 DNA, CDR3 protein. A D gene is named only where the DNA matches it firmly. Clone size is shown for a subset of rows, as once, few, many or a class of expanded clone.

D gene: TRBD2; clone size: NA; J gene: TRBJ2-4; V gene: TRBV7-8; CDR3 DNA: TGTGCCAGCAGCACAGCCTCCAAGCGGGGTCAGTACTTC; CDR3 protein: CASSTASKRGQYF
D gene: TRBD2; clone size: NA; J gene: TRBJ2-2; V gene: TRBV20-1; CDR3 DNA: TGCAGTGTTAGCCCCGGGACTAGCGGGGGGGGGGACACCGGGGAGCTGTTTTTT; CDR3 protein: CSVSPGTSGGGDTGELFF
D gene: TRBD2; clone size: many; J gene: TRBJ2-3; V gene: TRBV11-2; CDR3 DNA: TGTGCCAGCAGCTTAGGGGTTTGGAGCGGGGTCACGGATACGCAGTATTTT; CDR3 protein: CASSLGVWSGVTDTQYF
D gene: NA; clone size: NA; J gene: TRBJ2-1; V gene: TRBV12-3/TRBV12-4; CDR3 DNA: TGTGCCAGCAGTTTACAAGGGCTGAACTCCTACAATGAGCAGTTCTTC; CDR3 protein: CASSLQGLNSYNEQFF
D gene: NA; clone size: NA; J gene: TRBJ1-2; V gene: TRBV20-1; CDR3 DNA: TGCAGTGCTAGAGATAGTAGCAGAGGGGGCTACACCTTC; CDR3 protein: CSARDSSRGGYTF
D gene: TRBD2; clone size: many; J gene: TRBJ2-5; V gene: TRBV3-1; CDR3 DNA: TGTGCCAGCAGCGAACCGGGGGGTTGGGAGACCCAGTACTTC; CDR3 protein: CASSEPGGWETQYF
D gene: NA; clone size: few; J gene: TRBJ1-6; V gene: TRBV6-5; CDR3 DNA: TGTGCCAGCAGTTACGCAAAACATGGCAGGGAAAGCTCCTATAATTCACCCCTCCACTTT; CDR3 protein: CASSYAKHGRESSYNSPLHF
D gene: NA; clone size: many; J gene: TRBJ2-5; V gene: TRBV13; CDR3 DNA: TGTGCCAGCCAAGGGGAGAGCATAAGGGGTCGAGAAGAGACCCAGTACTTC; CDR3 protein: CASQGESIRGREETQYF
D gene: TRBD1; clone size: many; J gene: TRBJ2-5; V gene: TRBV7-9; CDR3 DNA: TGTGCCAGCAGCTTTTGGGACAGGACGAAAGAGACCCAGTACTTC; CDR3 protein: CASSFWDRTKETQYF
D gene: TRBD2; clone size: many; J gene: TRBJ2-3; V gene: TRBV12-3/TRBV12-4; CDR3 DNA: TGTGCCAGCAGCCCCATTCTAGCGGGGGGGCCAGATACGCAGTATTTT; CDR3 protein: CASSPILAGGPDTQYF
D gene: NA; clone size: NA; J gene: TRBJ2-3; V gene: TRBV2; CDR3 DNA: TGTGCCAGCAGGGTAGAGCAAAGCACAGATACGCAGTATTTT; CDR3 protein: CASRVEQSTDTQYF
D gene: TRBD1; clone size: few; J gene: TRBJ2-5; V gene: TRBV7-9; CDR3 DNA: TGCGCCTTAAGGGGGACAGGGGACCTGGAGACCCAGTACTTC; CDR3 protein: CALRGTGDLETQYF